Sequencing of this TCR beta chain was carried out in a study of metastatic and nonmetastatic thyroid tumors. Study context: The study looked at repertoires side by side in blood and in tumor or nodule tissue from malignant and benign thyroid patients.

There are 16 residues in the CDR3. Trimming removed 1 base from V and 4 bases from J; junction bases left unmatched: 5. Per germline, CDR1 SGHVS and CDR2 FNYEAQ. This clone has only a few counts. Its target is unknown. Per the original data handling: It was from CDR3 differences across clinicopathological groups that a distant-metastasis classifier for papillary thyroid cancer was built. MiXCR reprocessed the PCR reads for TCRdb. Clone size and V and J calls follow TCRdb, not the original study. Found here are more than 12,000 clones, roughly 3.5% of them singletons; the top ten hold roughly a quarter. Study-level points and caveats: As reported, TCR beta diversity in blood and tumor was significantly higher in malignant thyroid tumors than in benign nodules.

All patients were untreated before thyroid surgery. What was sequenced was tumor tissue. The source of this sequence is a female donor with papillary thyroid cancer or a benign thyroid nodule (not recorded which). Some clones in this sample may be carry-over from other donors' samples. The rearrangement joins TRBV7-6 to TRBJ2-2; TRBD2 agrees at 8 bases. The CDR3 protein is CASSLEVAGSTGELFF. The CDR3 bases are TGTGCCAGCAGCTTAGAAGTAGCGGGGTCCACCGGGGAGCTGTTTTTT.